The source of this T cell receptor (beta chain) is a study of early T cells in non-severe SARS-CoV-2 infection. TCRdb used MiXCR to reprocess the 5' RACE reads, holding one entry per CDR3 protein. The sample carries about 35,000 distinct CDR3 sequences, about 5% recorded once. Germline CDR1 and CDR2: MGHRA and YSYEKL. The CDR3 has 14 amino acids. V was trimmed by 4 bases and J by 2 bases, leaving 11 bases between them. This clonotype is medium-sized within its sample. The chain links TRBV4-1 to TRBJ1-2; D unresolved. The clonotype originates from an adult who was a healthcare worker with PCR-confirmed SARS-CoV-2 infection or an uninfected control (not recorded which). The sequenced material came from whole blood. The CDR3 reads CASSRSQVNYGYTF. The CDR3 DNA reads as TGCGCCAGCAGCCGGAGCCAAGTAAACTATGGCTACACCTTC.